The 14 T cell receptor beta chains given below trace back to one sample, sequenced in a study of HIV-infected children after antiretroviral therapy interruption. RNA-based 3' RACE libraries used unique molecular identifiers. A single record per CDR3 protein comes from TCRdb applying MiXCR to the 3' RACE reads. This sample has 90,000 or so distinct CDR3 sequences, with 6.9% found just once. As for treatment: PENTA 11 planned treatment interruption arm or continuous ART arm. The material sequenced was CD45RA+ CD4+ T cells from PBMCs, pooled from several time points, taken from a donor given antiretroviral therapy, either interrupted or continuous. Subset here: naive CD4+ CD45RA+ CD45RO- T cells. Receptors originate from a pool of human donors with HIV.

This chain joins TRBV5-6 and TRBJ2-2, with 9 bases matching TRBD1. The germline V gene has CDR1 SGHDT and CDR2 YYEEEE. V lost 0 bases to trimming and J lost 2 bases; unmatched junction nucleotides: 2. The CDR3 has 16 amino acids. In nucleotides, the CDR3 is TGTGCCAGCAGCTTGGTGGGACAGGGTAACACCGGGGAGCTGTTTTTT. Translating gives CASSLVGQGNTGELFF.

The chain has TRBV6-1 and TRBJ2-2; 10 bases agree with TRBD1. Germline trimming cut 4 bases from V and 4 bases from J; bases unmatched to any gene: 6. This CDR3 is 16 amino acids long. Germline CDR1 and CDR2: MNHNS and SASEGT. CDR3 nucleotides: TGTGCCAGCAGTGGGACAGGGGGTACGGTCACCGGGGAGCTGTTTTTT. Translation gives CASSGTGGTVTGELFF.

This clonotype was seen repeatedly, ten times or more. The chain combines TRBV7-2 with TRBJ1-6, with TRBD1 matching 8 bases. The CDR3 totals 16 residues. V was pared by 0 bases and J by 7 bases, with 5 bases of the junction left unmatched. Germline CDR1 reads SGHTA; CDR2 reads FQGNSA. The CDR3 spells CASSLAGQGRNSPLHF. The CDR3 nucleotides are TGTGCCAGCAGCTTAGCCGGACAGGGAAGGAATTCACCCCTCCACTTT.

This clonotype was recorded at least ten times. The V and J genes are TRBV10-3 and TRBJ2-2; D is possibly TRBD2 (6 bases). V shed 5 bases and J shed 5 bases, with 12 bases lying between them. The CDR3 runs 14 residues. Germline V gene data show CDR1 as ENHRY and CDR2 as SYGVKD. The CDR3: CAISRRAETGELFF. In nucleotides, the CDR3 is TGTGCCATCAGTCGGAGGGCCGAAACCGGGGAGCTGTTTTTT.

In this sample, this clonotype turned up many times. The chain has TRBV11-2 and TRBJ1-2, with D possibly TRBD1 on 5 matching bases. CDR3 length: 15 residues. V lost 0 bases, J lost 1 base, and 9 bases lay in between. Germline V gene lookup returns CDR1 SGHAT and CDR2 FQNNGV. The CDR3 DNA reads TGTGCCAGCAGCTTAGACAGGGTGGATAACTATGGCTACACCTTC. This translates into CASSLDRVDNYGYTF.

This chain joins TRBV18 and TRBJ2-3; weak D call: TRBD2 (5 bases). CDR3 length: 15 residues. Germline CDR1 and CDR2: KGHSH and LQKENI. V was pared by 3 bases and J by 2 bases, with 12 bases between. The CDR3 bases are TGTGCCAGCTCACCCTTGGACTGGACCACAGATACGCAGTATTTT. It encodes CASSPLDWTTDTQYF.

This clonotype has only a few counts. J is TRBJ2-1 and V is TRBV12-3 or TRBV12-4; D possibly uses TRBD1 or TRBD2 (5 bases each). The CDR3 runs 14 residues. The ends were cut back, 1 base at V and 7 bases at J, with 11 bases in the middle. CDR3 nucleotides: TGTGCCAGCAGTTTAGGACAGACGGGGAATGAGCAGTTCTTC. Protein: CASSLGQTGNEQFF.

This sequence joins TRBV7-3 and TRBJ2-1, with 8 nucleotides matching TRBD1. CDR3 length equals 14 residues. V dropped 6 bases and J dropped 5; count of bases not matched to a gene: 6. The germline V gene encodes CDR1 SGHTA and CDR2 FQGTGA. CDR3 coding DNA: TGTGCCAGCAGTTCAGGGGGCAATAACAATGAGCAGTTCTTC. It encodes CASSSGGNNNEQFF.

This clonotype was detected many times. The genes are TRBV24-1 and TRBJ2-5; D gene ambiguous. The CDR3 is 14 amino acids. V was cut by 3 bases and J by 2 bases, with 9 bases left in between. Germline-derived CDR1 and CDR2 are KGHDR and SFDVKD. CDR3 sequence: CATSDPRSQETQYF. The CDR3 nucleotides are TGTGCCACCAGTGATCCGAGGTCTCAAGAGACCCAGTACTTC.

This clonotype was counted a few times. This sequence joins TRBV13 and TRBJ2-3; D is possibly TRBD1 (5 bases). The CDR3 spans 16 residues. The germline CDR1 and CDR2 sequences are PRHDT and FYEKMQ (reference sequence). Deletions cut 5 bases from V and 0 bases from J, with 15 bases between. CDR3 sequence: CASSDYGAPSTDTQYF. CDR3 bases: TGTGCCAGCAGCGATTATGGGGCACCTAGCACAGATACGCAGTATTTT.

This clonotype occurred a few times. V usage is TRBV20-1 and J usage is TRBJ2-7, with 7 nucleotides matching TRBD2. V shed 4 bases, J shed 4 bases, and the junction held 7 bases outside the gene matches. Germline V gives CDR1 DFQATT, CDR2 SNEGSKA (reference sequence). This CDR3 region has 13 residues. The chain's CDR3 is CSATRPGGYEQYF. In DNA, the CDR3 is TGCAGTGCTACGCGCCCGGGGGGTTACGAGCAGTACTTC.

There are many counts of this clonotype. This chain links TRBV5-1 with TRBJ2-7; D may correspond to TRBD1 or TRBD2 (5 bases each). Germline loops: CDR1 SGHRS, CDR2 YFSETQ. Trimming stripped 0 bases from V and 5 bases from J, with 15 bases between. This CDR3 contains 15 residues. The CDR3 here is CASSLAEPGTHEQYF. CDR3 nucleotides: TGCGCCAGCAGCTTGGCAGAGCCTGGGACCCACGAGCAGTACTTC.

This clonotype appeared many times. V and J are TRBV10-3 and TRBJ1-4; D is ambiguous. There are 17 residues in the CDR3. Deletions cut 0 bases from V and 4 bases from J, with 15 bases between. Per germline, CDR1 ENHRY and CDR2 SYGVKD. The DNA for the CDR3 is TGTGCCATCAGTGAGTCGAAGGCCGCTCCCGTTAATGAAAAACTGTTTTTT. Amino acid sequence: CAISESKAAPVNEKLFF.

This clonotype was detected ten times or more. The rearrangement links TRBV19 to TRBJ1-4; perhaps TRBD1 as D (5 bases). V was shortened by 6 bases and J by 7 bases, with 12 bases between the two germline ends. CDR1 and CDR2 (germline): LNHDA, SQIVND (reference sequence). CDR3 length equals 13 residues. CDR3 sequence reads: CASRAQAREKLFF. The CDR3 DNA follows: TGTGCCAGTAGGGCACAGGCCCGTGAAAAACTGTTTTTT.